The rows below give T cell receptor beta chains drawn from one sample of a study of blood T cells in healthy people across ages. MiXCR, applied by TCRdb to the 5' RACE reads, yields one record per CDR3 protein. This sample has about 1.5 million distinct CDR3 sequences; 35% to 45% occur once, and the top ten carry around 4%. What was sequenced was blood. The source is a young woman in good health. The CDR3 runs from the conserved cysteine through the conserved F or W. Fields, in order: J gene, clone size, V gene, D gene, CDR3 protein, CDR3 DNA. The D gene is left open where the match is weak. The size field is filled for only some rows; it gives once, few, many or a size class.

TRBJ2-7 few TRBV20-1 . CSARDRRRGDSYEQYF TGCAGTGCTAGAGACCGGCGGAGGGGGGATTCCTACGAGCAGTACTTC
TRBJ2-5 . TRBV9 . CASSVGGNEQYF TGTGCCAGCAGCGTAGGTGGCAATGAGCAGTACTTC
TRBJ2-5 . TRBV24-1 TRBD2 CATSDNTHLSGTETQYF TGTGCCACCAGTGACAACACCCATCTCAGCGGGACGGAGACCCAGTACTTC
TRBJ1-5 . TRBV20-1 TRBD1 CSARGTDLGPQHF TGCAGTGCTAGGGGGACAGACCTCGGGCCCCAGCATTTT
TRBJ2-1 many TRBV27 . CASSLGGGLFSYNEQFF TGTGCCAGCAGTTTAGGAGGGGGTCTTTTCTCCTACAATGAGCAGTTCTTC
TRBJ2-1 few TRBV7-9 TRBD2 CASSLVGRGYEQFF TGTGCCAGCAGCTTAGTGGGGAGGGGCTATGAGCAGTTCTTC
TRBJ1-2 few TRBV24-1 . CATSDSRDGNYGYTF TGTGCCACCAGTGATTCCCGGGACGGAAACTATGGCTACACCTTC
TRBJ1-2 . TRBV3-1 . CASSQRSLYGYTF TGTGCCAGCAGCCAGCGATCGCTTTATGGCTACACCTTC
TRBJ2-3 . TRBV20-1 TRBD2 CSASLAGGPDTQYF TGCAGTGCTAGTCTGGCGGGGGGGCCAGATACGCAGTATTTT
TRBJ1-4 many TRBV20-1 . CSPRGGATNEKLFF TGCAGTCCACGGGGGGGGGCAACTAATGAAAAACTGTTTTTT
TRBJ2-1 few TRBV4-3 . CASSQDLYGNNEQFF TGCGCCAGCAGCCAAGATTTATACGGAAACAATGAGCAGTTCTTC
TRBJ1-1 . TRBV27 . CASSLPGVPNTEAFF TGTGCCAGCAGTTTACCGGGGGTTCCGAACACTGAAGCTTTCTTT
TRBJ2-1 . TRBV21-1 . CASSKAPWTGPYEQFF TGTGCCAGCAGCAAAGCGCCATGGACAGGACCCTACGAGCAGTTCTTC
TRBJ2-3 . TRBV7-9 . CASQAVDTQYF TGTGCCAGCCAGGCCGTAGATACGCAGTATTTT
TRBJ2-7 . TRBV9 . CASSEGGVPYEQYF TGTGCCAGCAGCGAGGGCGGGGTTCCCTACGAGCAGTACTTC
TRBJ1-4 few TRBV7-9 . CASSTRGATNEKLFF TGTGCCAGCAGCACGCGAGGGGCAACTAATGAAAAACTGTTTTTT
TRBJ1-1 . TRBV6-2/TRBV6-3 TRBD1 CASSYDRAVLNTEAFF TGTGCCAGCAGTTACGACAGGGCGGTGCTGAACACTGAAGCTTTCTTT
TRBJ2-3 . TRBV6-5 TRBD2 CASNPETSGSTDTQYF TGTGCCAGCAATCCCGAGACTAGCGGTAGCACAGATACGCAGTATTTT
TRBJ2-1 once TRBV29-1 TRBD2 CGVNGGSASYNEQFF TGCGGCGTTAACGGCGGGAGTGCCTCCTACAATGAGCAGTTCTTC
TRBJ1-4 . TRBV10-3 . CAISENRVGTNEKLFF TGTGCCATCAGTGAGAACAGGGTAGGAACTAATGAAAAACTGTTTTTT
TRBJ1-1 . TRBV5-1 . CASSPSKENTEAFF TGCGCCAGCAGCCCCAGCAAGGAGAACACTGAAGCTTTCTTT
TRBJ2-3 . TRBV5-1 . CASSGDSSNADTQYF TGCGCCAGCAGCGGAGACAGCTCAAACGCAGATACGCAGTATTTT
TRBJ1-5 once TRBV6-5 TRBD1 CASARDRGRQPQHF TGTGCCAGCGCCCGGGACAGGGGGCGTCAGCCCCAGCATTTT
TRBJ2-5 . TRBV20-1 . CSARDELEETQYF TGCAGTGCTAGAGATGAACTAGAAGAGACCCAGTACTTC
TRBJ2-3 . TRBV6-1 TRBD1 CASIHPRDRGGDTQYF TGTGCCAGCATTCATCCTCGGGACAGGGGAGGGGATACGCAGTATTTT
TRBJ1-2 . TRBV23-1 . CASSQSSAMGYGYTF TGCGCCAGCAGTCAATCCAGCGCCATGGGGTATGGCTACACCTTC
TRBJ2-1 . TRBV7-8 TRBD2 CASRIAGPAYNEQFF TGTGCCAGCCGAATAGCGGGGCCCGCCTACAATGAGCAGTTCTTC
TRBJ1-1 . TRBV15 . CATSPPLWEGGVEAFF TGTGCCACCAGCCCACCTCTTTGGGAAGGGGGGGTAGAAGCTTTCTTT
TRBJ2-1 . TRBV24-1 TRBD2 CATSDPRVAGGEQFF TGTGCCACCAGTGATCCAAGGGTAGCGGGTGGTGAGCAGTTCTTC
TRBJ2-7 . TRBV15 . CATSRSTGYNEQYF TGTGCCACCAGCCGGTCGACTGGATACAATGAGCAGTACTTC
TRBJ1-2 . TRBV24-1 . CATSDSAGDGYTF TGTGCCACCAGTGATTCCGCAGGGGATGGCTACACCTTC
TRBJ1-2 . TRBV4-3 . CAGSQEPYNYGYTF TGCGCCGGCAGCCAAGAACCTTATAACTATGGCTACACCTTC
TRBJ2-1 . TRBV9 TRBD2 CASSVGFSGSYNEQFF TGTGCCAGCAGCGTAGGTTTTAGCGGGAGCTACAATGAGCAGTTCTTC
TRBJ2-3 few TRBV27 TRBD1 CASSPRGTGSTDTQYF TGTGCCAGCAGCCCCCGCGGGACAGGGAGCACAGATACGCAGTATTTT
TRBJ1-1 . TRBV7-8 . CASSPPAMNTEAFF TGTGCCAGCAGCCCACCAGCGATGAACACTGAAGCTTTCTTT
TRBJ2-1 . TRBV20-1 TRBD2 CSARPWTSGSGRSYNEQFF TGCAGTGCTAGACCATGGACTAGCGGGAGCGGACGGTCCTACAATGAGCAGTTCTTC
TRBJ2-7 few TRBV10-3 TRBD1 CAISVNPGQGMNEQYF TGTGCCATCAGTGTGAATCCGGGACAGGGTATGAATGAGCAGTACTTC
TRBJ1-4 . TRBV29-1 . CSVVLSTEKLFF TGCAGCGTTGTCCTGTCAACTGAAAAACTGTTTTTT
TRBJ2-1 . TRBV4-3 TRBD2 CASSQRGPSGGSNEQFF TGCGCCAGCAGCCAAAGGGGACCGAGCGGGGGTTCAAATGAGCAGTTCTTC
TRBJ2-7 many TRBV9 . CASSVGYRDYEQYF TGTGCCAGCAGCGTAGGCTACAGGGATTACGAGCAGTACTTC
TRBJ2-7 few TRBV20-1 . CSARLAPIYEQYF TGCAGTGCTAGACTAGCGCCTATCTACGAGCAGTACTTC
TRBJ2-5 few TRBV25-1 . CASSEPRVTETQYF TGTGCCAGCAGTGAACCCAGGGTAACGGAGACCCAGTACTTC